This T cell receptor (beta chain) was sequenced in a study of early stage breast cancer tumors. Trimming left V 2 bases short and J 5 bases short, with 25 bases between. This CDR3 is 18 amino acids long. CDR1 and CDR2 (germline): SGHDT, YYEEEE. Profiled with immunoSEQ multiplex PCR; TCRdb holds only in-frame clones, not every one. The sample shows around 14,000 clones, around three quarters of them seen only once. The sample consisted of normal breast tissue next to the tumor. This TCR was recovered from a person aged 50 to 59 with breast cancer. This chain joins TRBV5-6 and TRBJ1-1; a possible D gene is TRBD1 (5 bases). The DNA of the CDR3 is TGTGCCAGCAGCTTATTCGTTTCCGGGGGTTATGTCTGGACTGAAGCTTTCTTT. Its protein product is CASSLFVSGGYVWTEAFF. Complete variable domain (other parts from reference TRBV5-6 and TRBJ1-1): DAGVTQSPTHLIKTRGQQVTLRCSPKSGHDTVSWYQQALGQGPQFIFQYYEEEERQRGNFPDRFSGHQFPNYSSELNVNALLLGDSALYLCASSLFVSGGYVWTEAFFGQGTRLTVV.